This T cell receptor beta chain was identified in a study of CD8 T cells in Susac syndrome. Negative isolation was used for CD8+ and CD4+ T cells, and FACS enrichment was applied to TEMRA cells. Germline V CDR1 and CDR2: DFQATT, SNEGSKA (reference sequence). The V segment lost 3 bases and the J segment 0 bases; nucleotides outside the gene matches: 10. CDR3 size: 18 residues. The RNA, 0.5 to 1 ug, was put through reverse transcription using random hexamers. The TCR beta CDR3 was amplified by immunoSEQ multiplex PCR across 54 Vbeta, 13 Jbeta. Each CDR3 protein is one row after TCRdb ran MiXCR on the immunoSEQ multiplex PCR reads. The table includes about 210,000 distinct CDR3 sequences, more than 85% detected once.

The receptor was isolated from a human donor with multiple sclerosis. The J gene is TRBJ2-3, the V gene TRBV20-1, with 12 positions matching TRBD2. The sequencing sample was made of CD4+ T cells from PBMCs. The CDR3 region has the DNA TGCAGTGCTAGCCGGTCTAGCGGGGGGGACCCTAGCACAGATACGCAGTATTTT. It encodes CSASRSSGGDPSTDTQYF.